This is a list of T cell receptor beta chains from one sample in a study of cytomegalovirus exposure and HLA in healthy donors. Produced via immunoSEQ multiplex PCR; TCRdb's table is partial and in-frame only. The sample holds about 130,000 clones, about 80% seen once. The sequenced sample was PBMCs. The receptors stem from a man aged 30-40 years in good health and CMV-seropositive. Both conserved end residues are part of each CDR3. Clone size is stated in some rows and not others, as once, few, many or a class when expanded.

TRBJ2-7 TRBV15 NA CATSRTDTSVYEQYF
NA TRBV18 NA CASSPGQGRGEQYF
TRBJ1-3 TRBV2 NA CARQGPLGNTIYF
TRBJ2-7 TRBV6-6 NA CASSYNQGAYEQYF
TRBJ2-2 TRBV7-9 NA CASSLEQVRGTGELFF
TRBJ1-2 TRBV6-5 NA CASSTRETNYGYTF
TRBJ2-5 TRBV5-1 NA CASSPGTGGLLETQYF
TRBJ2-7 TRBV7-6 NA CASSSTWEGEQYF
TRBJ2-3 TRBV5-1 NA CASSELAGDTDTQYF
TRBJ2-7 TRBV2 NA CASRLSYEQYF
TRBJ2-3 TRBV29-1 few CSVGQTDYSSTDTQYF
TRBJ2-7 TRBV30 NA CAWTSGGNEQYF
TRBJ1-5 TRBV27 NA CASSLSRDRVQPQHF
TRBJ2-7 TRBV2 NA CASAMGDYEQYF
TRBJ1-2 TRBV7-2 NA CASSPGGGQTYGYTF
TRBJ1-6 TRBV19 NA CATRTGPFNSPLHF
TRBJ2-1 TRBV5-1 NA CASSLETGVTYNEQFF
TRBJ2-3 TRBV9 NA CASRGGDSGTDTQYF
TRBJ1-5 TRBV5-6 NA CASSSDRQASRPQHF
TRBJ1-3 TRBV6-1 NA CASSGPGLLDTIYF
TRBJ2-2 TRBV30 NA CAWSVRGNGELFF
TRBJ1-6 TRBV13 NA CASSLGKAGDSSPLHF
TRBJ2-2 TRBV7-2 NA CASRPPLAGGPNTGELFF
TRBJ1-1 TRBV14 NA CASSPDRGEAFF
TRBJ2-7 TRBV12-1 NA CSTHPRNGSWHEQYF
TRBJ2-7 TRBV5-4 NA CASSSREVLNEQYF
TRBJ2-5 TRBV2 NA CASSEHRAETQYF
TRBJ2-1 TRBV5-6 NA CASSLARDSLFF